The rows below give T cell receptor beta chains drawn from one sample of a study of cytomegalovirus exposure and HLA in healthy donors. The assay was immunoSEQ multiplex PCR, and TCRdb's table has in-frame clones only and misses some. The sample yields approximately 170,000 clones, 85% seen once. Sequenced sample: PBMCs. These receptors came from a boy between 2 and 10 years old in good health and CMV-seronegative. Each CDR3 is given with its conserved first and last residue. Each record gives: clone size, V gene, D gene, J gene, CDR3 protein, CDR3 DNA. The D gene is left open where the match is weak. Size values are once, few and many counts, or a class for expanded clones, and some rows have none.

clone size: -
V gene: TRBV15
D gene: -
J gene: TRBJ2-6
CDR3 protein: CATDTGDNSGANVLTF
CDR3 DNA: TGTGCCACCGACACGGGAGACAACTCTGGGGCCAACGTCCTGACTTTC

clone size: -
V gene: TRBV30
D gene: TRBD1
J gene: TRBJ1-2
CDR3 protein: CAWSVPGGDGYTF
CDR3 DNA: TGTGCCTGGAGTGTCCCAGGGGGCGATGGCTACACCTTC

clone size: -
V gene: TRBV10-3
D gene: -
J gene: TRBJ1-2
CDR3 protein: CAIRSGNFYGYTF
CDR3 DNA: TGTGCCATCCGTTCCGGGAATTTTTATGGCTACACCTTC

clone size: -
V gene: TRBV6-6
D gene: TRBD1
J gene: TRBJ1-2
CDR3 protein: CASSTTGDYGYTF
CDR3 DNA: TGTGCCAGCAGTACTACAGGGGACTATGGCTACACCTTC

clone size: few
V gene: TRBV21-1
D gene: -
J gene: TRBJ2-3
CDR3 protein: CASSKVLLRTGGTDTQYF
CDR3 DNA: TGTGCCAGCAGCAAAGTATTACTTAGGACAGGGGGCACAGATACGCAGTATTTT

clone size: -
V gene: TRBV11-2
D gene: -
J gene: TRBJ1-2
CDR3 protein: CASSSGVRFEGYTF
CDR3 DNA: TGTGCCAGCAGCTCAGGGGTGAGGTTTGAGGGCTACACCTTC

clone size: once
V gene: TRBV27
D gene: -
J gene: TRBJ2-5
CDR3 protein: CASSLSNRAQETQYF
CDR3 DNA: TGTGCCAGCAGTTTATCTAACAGGGCCCAAGAGACCCAGTACTTC

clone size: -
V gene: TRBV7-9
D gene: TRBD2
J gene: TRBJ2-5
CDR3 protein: CASSLGLAGDSETQYF
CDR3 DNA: TGTGCCAGCAGCTTAGGTCTAGCGGGAGACTCAGAGACCCAGTACTTC

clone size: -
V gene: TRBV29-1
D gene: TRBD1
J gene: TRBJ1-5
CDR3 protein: CSASTGVNQPQHF
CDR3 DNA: TGCAGCGCCTCGACAGGGGTCAATCAGCCCCAGCATTTT

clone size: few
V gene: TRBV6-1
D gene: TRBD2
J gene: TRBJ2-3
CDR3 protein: CASSEARGIVTQYF
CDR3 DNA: TGTGCCAGCAGTGAAGCGCGGGGGATCGTTACGCAGTATTTT

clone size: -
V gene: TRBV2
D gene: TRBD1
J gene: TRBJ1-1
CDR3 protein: CASRERDREAFF
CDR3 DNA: TGTGCCAGCAGGGAACGGGACAGGGAAGCTTTCTTT

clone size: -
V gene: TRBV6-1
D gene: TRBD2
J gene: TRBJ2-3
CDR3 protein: CASSQPGLAGGGQYF
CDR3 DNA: TGTGCCAGCAGTCAACCGGGACTAGCGGGGGGTGGGCAGTATTTT

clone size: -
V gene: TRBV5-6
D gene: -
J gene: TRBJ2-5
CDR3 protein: CASSSGLVTQYF
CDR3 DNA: TGTGCCAGCAGTTCCGGTTTGGTGACCCAGTACTTC

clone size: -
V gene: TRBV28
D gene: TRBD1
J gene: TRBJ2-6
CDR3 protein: CASSLDREVGANVLTF
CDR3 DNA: TGTGCCAGCAGTTTAGACAGGGAAGTTGGGGCCAACGTCCTGACTTTC

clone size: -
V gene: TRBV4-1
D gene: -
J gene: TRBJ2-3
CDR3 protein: CASSQDPASSDTQYF
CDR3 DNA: TGCGCCAGCAGCCAAGATCCGGCTAGCTCAGATACGCAGTATTTT

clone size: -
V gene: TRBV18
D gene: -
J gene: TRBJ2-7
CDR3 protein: CASSPPWRPYEQYF
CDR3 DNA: TGTGCCAGCTCACCCCCCTGGCGGCCCTACGAGCAGTACTTC

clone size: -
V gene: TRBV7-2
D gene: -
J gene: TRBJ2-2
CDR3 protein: CASIPRRGSTGELFF
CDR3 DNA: TGTGCCAGCATCCCCCGCCGGGGGAGCACCGGGGAGCTGTTTTTT

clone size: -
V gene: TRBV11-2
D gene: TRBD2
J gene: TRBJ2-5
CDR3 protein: CASSLEVAGQVAQYF
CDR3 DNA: TGTGCCAGCAGCTTAGAGGTAGCGGGGCAGGTGGCCCAGTACTTC

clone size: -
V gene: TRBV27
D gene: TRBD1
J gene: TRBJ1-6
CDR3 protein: CASSSIDREVWALHF
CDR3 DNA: TGTGCCAGCAGTTCGATAGACAGGGAGGTATGGGCCCTCCACTTT

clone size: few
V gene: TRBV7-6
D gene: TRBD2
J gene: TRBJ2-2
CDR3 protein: CASSLEIAGRTGELFF
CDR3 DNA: TGTGCCAGCAGCTTAGAGATAGCGGGGAGAACCGGGGAGCTGTTTTTT

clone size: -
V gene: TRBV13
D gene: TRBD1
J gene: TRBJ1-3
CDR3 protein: CASSPFGDRGGRNTIYF
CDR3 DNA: TGTGCCAGCAGCCCTTTTGGAGACAGGGGAGGGAGAAACACCATATATTTT

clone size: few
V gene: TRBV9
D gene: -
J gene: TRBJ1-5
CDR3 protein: CASSVDSRNQPQHF
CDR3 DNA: TGTGCCAGCAGCGTGGACAGCCGCAATCAGCCCCAGCATTTT

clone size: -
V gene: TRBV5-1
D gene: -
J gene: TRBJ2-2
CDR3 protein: CASSLSNSGELFF
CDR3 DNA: TGCGCCAGCAGCTTGTCAAATTCCGGGGAGCTGTTTTTT

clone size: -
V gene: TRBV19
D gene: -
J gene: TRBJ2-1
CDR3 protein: CASSQQPAHEQFF
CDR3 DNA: TGTGCCAGTAGTCAACAGCCCGCTCATGAGCAGTTCTTC